This T cell receptor beta chain was recorded in a study of OX40 agonist ivuxolimab in advanced cancers. The overall study: All patients had ivuxolimab intravenously every 2 weeks at 0.01 to 10 mg/kg.

This CDR3 spans 14 amino acids. V lost 9 bases to trimming and J lost 7 bases; unmatched junction nucleotides: 7. Germline-derived CDR1 and CDR2 are SNHLY and FYNNEI. Data came from immunoSEQ multiplex PCR; TCRdb stores just in-frame clones and leaves some out. Here the sample spans about 50,000 clones, around 85% being singletons. The receptor was isolated from an adult with an advanced solid tumor such as melanoma, head and neck, liver or kidney cancer. Sequencing used CD4+ or CD8+ T cells sorted from blood, obtained in a trial of the OX40 agonist ivuxolimab. This chain links TRBV2 with TRBJ2-2; TRBD1 matches 11 bases. The CDR3 here is CASTRDRGIGELFF. CDR3 bases: TGTGCCAGTACCCGGGACAGGGGGATCGGGGAGCTGTTTTTT.